This T cell receptor beta chain was identified in a study of shared clonotypes between healthy human individuals. Study-wide background: Donor ages ranged 18 to 49 years: a couple of women, a few men. Study-wide results and caveats: The rarefaction results pointed to incomplete sorted-subset sequencing despite large depth.

CDR3 length: 15 amino acids. Trimming left V 6 bases short and J 1 base short, with 13 bases between. In germline, CDR1 is MNHEY, CDR2 SMNVEV (reference sequence). On this clone: Its cognate antigen is unknown.

Produced via immunoSEQ multiplex PCR; TCRdb's table is partial and in-frame only. The sample records a few million clones, 95% being singletons. The source of this sequence is a man in his late teens or twenties in good health. Sequenced: naive CD4+ T cells sorted from blood. The subset is: CD45RA+ positively selected. The genes are TRBV27 and TRBJ2-1; possibly TRBD1 or TRBD2 for D (6 bases each). The CDR3 region has the DNA TGTGCCAGCAGATCGGGGGCGGGGTCCTACAATGAGCAGTTCTTC. Its translation is CASRSGAGSYNEQFF.